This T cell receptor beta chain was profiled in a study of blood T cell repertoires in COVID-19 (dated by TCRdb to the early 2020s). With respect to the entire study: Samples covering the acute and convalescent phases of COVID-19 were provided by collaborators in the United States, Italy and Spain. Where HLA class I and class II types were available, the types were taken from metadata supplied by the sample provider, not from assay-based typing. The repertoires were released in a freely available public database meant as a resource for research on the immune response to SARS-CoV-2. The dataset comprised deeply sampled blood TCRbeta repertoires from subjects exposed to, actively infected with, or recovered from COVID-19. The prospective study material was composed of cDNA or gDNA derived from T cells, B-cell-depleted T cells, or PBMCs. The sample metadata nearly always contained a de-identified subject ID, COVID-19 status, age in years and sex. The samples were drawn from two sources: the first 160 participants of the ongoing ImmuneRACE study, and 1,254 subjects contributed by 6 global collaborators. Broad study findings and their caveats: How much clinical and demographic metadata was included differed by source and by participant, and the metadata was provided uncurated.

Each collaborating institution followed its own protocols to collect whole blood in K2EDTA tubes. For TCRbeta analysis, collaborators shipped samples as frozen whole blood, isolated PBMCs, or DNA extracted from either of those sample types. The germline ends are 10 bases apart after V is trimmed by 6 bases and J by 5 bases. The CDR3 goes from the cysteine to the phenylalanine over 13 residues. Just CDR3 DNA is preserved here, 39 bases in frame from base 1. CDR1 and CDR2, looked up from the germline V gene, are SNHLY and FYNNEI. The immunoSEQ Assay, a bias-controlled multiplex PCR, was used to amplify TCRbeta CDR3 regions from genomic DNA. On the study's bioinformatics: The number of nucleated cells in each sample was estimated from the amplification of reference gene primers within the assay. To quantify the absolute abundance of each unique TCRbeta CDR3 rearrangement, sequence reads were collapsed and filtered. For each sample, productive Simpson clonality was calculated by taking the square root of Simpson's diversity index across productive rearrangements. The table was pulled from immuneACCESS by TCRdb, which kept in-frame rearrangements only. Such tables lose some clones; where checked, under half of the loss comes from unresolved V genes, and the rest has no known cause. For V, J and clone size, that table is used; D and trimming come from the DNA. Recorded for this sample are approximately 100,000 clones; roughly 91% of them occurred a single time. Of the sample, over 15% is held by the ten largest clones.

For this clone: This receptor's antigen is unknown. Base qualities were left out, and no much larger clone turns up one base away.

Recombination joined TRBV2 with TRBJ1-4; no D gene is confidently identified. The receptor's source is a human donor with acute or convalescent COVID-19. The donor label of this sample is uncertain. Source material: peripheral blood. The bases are TGTGCCAGCAGAGACTACATGAATGAAAAACTGTTTTTT. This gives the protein CASRDYMNEKLFF.